Listed here is a single TCR beta chain. The data stem from a study of blood T cell repertoires in COVID-19. Study as a whole: Some COVID-19 samples were acute and others convalescent; all came from the United States, Italy and Spain.

Under the authors' procedure: Cell counts per sample came from amplifying reference gene primers. Generated by immunoSEQ multiplex PCR, the TCRdb table keeps only in-frame clones and is missing some. The V and J calls and clone size were taken over from that table, and D and trimming were inferred from the DNA. Among roughly 230,000 clones, over 70% were seen once, and the ten largest hold 7.5% to 9%. Germline CDR1 is MNHEY and CDR2 is SVGAGI. The CDR3 totals 15 residues. Trimming took 8 bases from V and 7 from J, leaving 18 bases between them. Sequencing was performed on peripheral blood. The gene calls are TRBV6-5 and TRBJ1-6, with a weak D call TRBD1 (6 bases). The sequence was obtained from a woman over 75 with acute or convalescent COVID-19. CDR3 nucleotide sequence: TGTGCCAGCCACGAGGGGGGGGCGCTAAATTCACCCCTCCACTTT. Amino acids: CASHEGGALNSPLHF.